This T cell receptor (beta chain) was sequenced during a study of low-dose radiotherapy and immunotherapy resistance in tumors. Whole-study context: Participants in Cohort 1 were administered 0.5 Gy per fraction at 2-week intervals, to a cumulative dose of 6.5 Gy.

Stated time point: before trial treatment. Priming of first-strand cDNA relied on TRAV- and TRBV-specific primers (covering alpha and beta chains). Using a constant-region primer together with a V-primer adapter, TCRs were subjected to about 20 PCR cycles of amplification. TCRdb re-analysed the reads in MiXCR, keeping a single row per CDR3 protein. The sample records about 39,000 distinct CDR3 sequences, roughly 31% being singletons. V lost 5 bases and J lost 9; bases outside the gene matches: 10. Germline CDR1 is SEHNR and CDR2 is FQNEAQ (reference sequence). The CDR3 consists of 15 residues. The source of this sequence is a male donor with gallbladder cancer. The sequenced sample was PBMCs, obtained before treatment. The chain uses TRBV7-9 and TRBJ2-1; 10 bases map to TRBD2. This chain's CDR3 is CASSQEAVAGGEQFF. CDR3 coding DNA: TGTGCCAGCAGCCAGGAGGCGGTAGCGGGGGGTGAGCAGTTCTTC.